The 29 T cell receptor beta chains below were found in one sample sequenced in a study of blood T cell repertoires in COVID-19. The assay was immunoSEQ multiplex PCR, and TCRdb's table has in-frame clones only and misses some. The table records approximately 240,000 clones, about 90% of them present only once. Material for sequencing was PBMCs or T cells enriched from blood (not recorded which). The source is a woman younger than 30 who had recovered from COVID-19.

The gene calls are TRBV7-8 and TRBJ1-1; possibly TRBD1 for D (6 bases). Germline V gene sequence: CDR1 SGHVS, CDR2 FQNEAQ. Between the trimmed V and J ends, which lost 2 bases and 0 bases, there was a span of 10 bases. The CDR3 covers 15 residues. CDR3 sequence: CASSLIRGLNTEAFF. CDR3 coding DNA: TGTGCCAGCAGCTTAATCAGGGGACTGAACACTGAAGCTTTCTTT.

The genes are TRBV7-2 and TRBJ1-5, with TRBD1 as a possible D gene (5 bases). Per germline, CDR1 SGHTA and CDR2 FQGNSA. The V end was cut by 1 base, the J end by 7 bases, with 11 bases between. CDR3 size: 14 residues. In nucleotides, the CDR3 is TGTGCCAGCAGCTTAGGGGGGGGATTACAGCCCCAGCATTTT. This codes for CASSLGGGLQPQHF.

V gene TRBV18 combines with J gene TRBJ2-2; D is unclear. With 3 bases removed from V and 6 bases from J, the gap between germline ends came to 5 bases. CDR1 is KGHSH, CDR2 LQKENI, per germline. The CDR3 is 12 residues long. CDR3 region: CASSPFSGELFF. The CDR3 DNA reads as TGTGCCAGCTCACCCTTCTCCGGGGAGCTGTTTTTT.

This clone was counted a single time. The J gene is TRBJ1-2, the V gene TRBV12-3 or TRBV12-4; D gene uncertain. This CDR3 spans 13 amino acids. Trimming removed 3 bases from V and 6 bases from J, with 11 bases in between. Written as DNA, the CDR3 is TGTGCCAGCAGTTTTTTGGGGAGAAATGGCTACACCTTC. Translation gives CASSFLGRNGYTF.

The J gene is TRBJ1-5, the V gene TRBV6-2 or TRBV6-3; D perhaps matches TRBD1 (5 bases). V was pared by 5 bases and J by 1 base, with 15 bases between. Germline V CDR1 and CDR2: MNHEY, SVGEGT. The CDR3 is 16 residues long. The CDR3 DNA is TGTGCCAGCAGTAGGCGGACAATCGGGAGCAATCAGCCCCAGCATTTT. Its protein product is CASSRRTIGSNQPQHF.

The rearrangement links TRBV5-7 to TRBJ1-3; 8 nucleotides match TRBD1. TRBV5-7 falls under the ORF class, with uncertain function. This CDR3 has 15 residues. The V gene end was trimmed by 6 bases and the J gene end by 2 bases; junction bases not matched to a gene: 7. The CDR3 sequence: CASIPDRDPGNTIYF. The CDR3 region has the DNA TGTGCCAGCATCCCGGACAGGGACCCTGGAAACACCATATATTTT.

This sequence joins TRBV2 and TRBJ1-5; possible D gene TRBD1, 5 bases. V was clipped by 5 bases and J by 3 bases, with 8 bases between them. The germline gives CDR1 SNHLY, CDR2 FYNNEI. The length of the CDR3 is 13 residues. CDR3 in DNA: TGTGCCAGCAGTTGGGACTCCAATCAGCCCCAGCATTTT. As protein: CASSWDSNQPQHF.

The chain combines TRBV7-2 with TRBJ2-1, with 8 bases identical to TRBD2. Per germline, CDR1 SGHTA and CDR2 FQGNSA. V was clipped by 5 bases and J by 8 bases; unmatched bases: 8. The CDR3 sequence is 14 residues long. CDR3 sequence reads: CASSLSGEPYEQFF. DNA for the CDR3: TGTGCCAGCAGCCTTAGCGGGGAACCGTATGAGCAGTTCTTC.

The CDR3 is CASSAYHRPQDEQFF. In DNA, the CDR3 is TGTGCCAGCAGCGCCTATCACAGACCCCAAGATGAGCAGTTCTTC. The chain employs TRBV9 and TRBJ2-1; D not resolved. V lost 3 bases and J 8 bases, leaving 18 bases between the germline ends. The CDR3 consists of 15 residues. CDR1 and CDR2 from the germline V gene are SGDLS and YYNGEE.

This sequence joins TRBV5-1 and TRBJ1-1, with D perhaps TRBD1 (6 bases). The germline gives CDR1 SGHRS, CDR2 YFSETQ. The CDR3 is 13 residues long. Trimming took off 4 bases at V and 1 base at J, with 8 bases between the two ends. The chain's CDR3 is CASSQQGNTEAFF. The DNA for the CDR3 is TGCGCCAGCAGCCAACAGGGGAACACTGAAGCTTTCTTT. The complete variable domain, with remaining parts taken from reference TRBV5-1 and TRBJ1-1, reads KAGVTQTPRYLIKTRGQQVTLSCSPISGHRSVSWYQQTPGQGLQFLFEYFSETQRNKGNFPGRFSGRQFSNSRSEMNVSTLELGDSALYLCASSQQGNTEAFFGQGTRLTVV.

The chain links TRBV7-2 to TRBJ2-7; 13 positions agree with TRBD2. Trimming took 1 base from V and 6 from J; bases not matched to a gene: 3. The CDR3 loop spans 15 amino acids. Germline CDR1 reads SGHTA; CDR2 reads FQGNSA. As DNA, the CDR3 is TGTGCCAGCAGCTTAGGGACTAGCGGGGGTATCGAGCAGTACTTC. Translating it yields CASSLGTSGGIEQYF. Full variable domain (missing parts from reference TRBV7-2 and TRBJ2-7): GAGVSQSPSNKVTEKGKDVELRCDPISGHTALYWYRQSLGQGLEFLIYFQGNSAPDKSGLPSDRFSAERTGGSVSTLTIQRTQQEDSAVYLCASSLGTSGGIEQYFGPGTRLTVT.

V usage is TRBV7-3 and J usage is TRBJ2-5; 9 nucleotides align to TRBD1. The germline V gene encodes CDR1 SGHTA and CDR2 FQGTGA. The CDR3 extends over 16 amino acids. V shed 5 bases and J 0 bases; nucleotides not matched to a gene: 7. This CDR3 reads CASSGQGRRYQETQYF. The CDR3 nucleotides read TGTGCCAGCAGCGGACAGGGGAGACGCTACCAAGAGACCCAGTACTTC.

V and J are TRBV7-9 and TRBJ2-7, with 9 bases matching TRBD1. The CDR3 loop spans 16 amino acids. J was trimmed by 2 bases and V by 2 bases; bases with no gene match: 7. Germline values: CDR1 SEHNR, CDR2 FQNEAQ (reference sequence). Here the CDR3 reads CASSLPGQGAPYEQYF. CDR3 nucleotide sequence: TGTGCCAGCAGCTTACCGGGACAGGGTGCTCCCTACGAGCAGTACTTC.

The chain is built from TRBV10-3 and TRBJ2-3; 10 bases are shared with TRBD2. The junction had 9 bases not matched to a gene; V was cut back by 0 bases and J by 0 bases. Germline-derived CDR1 and CDR2 are ENHRY and SYGVKD. The CDR3 has 19 residues. The CDR3: CAISESWGRTSGSTDTQYF. The CDR3 DNA is TGTGCCATCAGTGAGTCATGGGGCCGGACTAGCGGAAGCACAGATACGCAGTATTTT.

This clone has only a few counts. This chain uses TRBV5-6 with TRBJ1-5; D is possibly TRBD1 (6 bases). This CDR3 is 15 amino acids long. The germline V gene encodes CDR1 SGHDT and CDR2 YYEEEE. Trimming removed 3 bases at V and 0 bases at J, with 10 bases between. The CDR3 region has the DNA TGTGCCAGCAGCTCACAGGGCAATAGCAATCAGCCCCAGCATTTT. It codes for CASSSQGNSNQPQHF.

This chain links TRBV11-3 with TRBJ2-1; 7 nucleotides align to TRBD1. The CDR3 is 14 amino acids. CDR1 is SGHNT and CDR2 is YENEEA in the germline V gene. V was clipped by 1 base and J by 10 bases; unmatched bases: 7. This chain's CDR3 is CASSLGGQAGEQFF. For the CDR3, the DNA is TGTGCCAGCAGCTTAGGCGGACAGGCAGGAGAGCAGTTCTTC.

As for this clone: At the DNA level, this CDR3 is encoded by other sequences in the same sample as well. The chain is built from TRBV18 and TRBJ1-5; D may be TRBD1 (6 bases). The V and J ends lost 4 bases and 4 bases respectively, with 8 bases between them. This CDR3 is built from 13 residues. The germline V gene encodes CDR1 KGHSH and CDR2 LQKENI. CDR3 sequence reads: CASSLTGNQPQHF. The CDR3 nucleotides read TGTGCCAGCTCACTAACAGGGAATCAGCCCCAGCATTTT.

V gene TRBV3-1 (or the pseudogene TRBV3-2) combines with J gene TRBJ2-3, with TRBD2 matching 14 bases. CDR1 LGHDT and CDR2 YNNKEL come from the germline V gene (reference sequence). Trimming at V came to 3 bases and at J to 9 bases, leaving 14 bases not matched to a gene. The CDR3 contains 18 residues. CDR3 DNA: TGTGCCAGCAGCCACGTAGGGACTAGCGGGGGTCAAAGAAGGACGCAGTATTTT. As protein: CASSHVGTSGGQRRTQYF.

The chain links TRBV2 to TRBJ2-1, with TRBD2 matching over 10 bases. V lost 7 bases, J lost 3 bases, and 9 bases stayed unmatched. The CDR3 spans 16 residues. CDR1 is SNHLY and CDR2 is FYNNEI in the germline V gene. CDR3 region: CASKSLAGAGYNEQFF. The CDR3 DNA sequence: TGTGCCAGCAAGTCCCTAGCGGGAGCAGGCTACAATGAGCAGTTCTTC.

For the CDR3, the DNA is TGTGCCAGTAGTATAAAGTCAGGTAGTAAGGTGGGTCAGCCCCAGCATTTT. As protein: CASSIKSGSKVGQPQHF. This chain joins TRBV19 and TRBJ1-5; D gene unclear. V was pared by 2 bases and J by 6 bases, with 20 bases between. CDR1 is LNHDA and CDR2 is SQIVND in the germline V gene (reference sequence). The CDR3 runs 17 residues. Looking up the rest from reference TRBV19 and TRBJ1-5 gives the full variable domain: DGGITQSPKYLFRKEGQNVTLSCEQNLNHDAMYWYRQDPGQGLRLIYYSQIVNDFQKGDIAEGYSVSREKKESFPLTVTSAQKNPTAFYLCASSIKSGSKVGQPQHFGDGTRLSIL.

The chain links TRBV15 to TRBJ2-5; 11 bases are a match to TRBD2. The junction had 14 bases not matched to a gene; V was cut back by 0 bases and J by 5 bases. There are 19 residues in the CDR3. Per germline, CDR1 LNHNV and CDR2 YYDKDF (reference sequence). The CDR3 loop reads CATSRDEGSTSGARETQYF. The CDR3 coding sequence is TGTGCCACCAGCAGAGATGAGGGGTCGACTAGCGGGGCTCGCGAGACCCAGTACTTC.

This rearrangement joins TRBV9 to TRBJ1-1; TRBD1 might be the D (6 bases). There are 14 residues in the CDR3. CDR1 SGDLS and CDR2 YYNGEE come from the germline V gene. Trimming stripped 3 bases from V and 3 bases from J, with 12 bases between. CDR3 sequence (DNA): TGTGCCAGCAGCGCCTCACAGGGTTACACTGAAGCTTTCTTT. Protein: CASSASQGYTEAFF. Looking up the rest from reference TRBV9 and TRBJ1-1 gives the full variable domain: DSGVTQTPKHLITATGQRVTLRCSPRSGDLSVYWYQQSLDQGLQFLIQYYNGEERAKGNILERFSAQQFPDLHSELNLSSLELGDSALYFCASSASQGYTEAFFGQGTRLTVV.

Written as DNA, the CDR3 is TGTGCCAGCTCACCGGTGCCTGTGATTTACAGGGGTGAGAACTATGGCTACACCTTC. As protein: CASSPVPVIYRGENYGYTF. V is TRBV18 and J is TRBJ1-2; TRBD1 matches at 7 bases. The CDR3 loop spans 19 amino acids. The ends lost 3 bases at V and 2 bases at J; junction bases unmatched: 18. Germline loops: CDR1 KGHSH, CDR2 LQKENI.

This rearrangement joins TRBV4-3 to TRBJ1-2; D is perhaps TRBD1 (6 bases). The V end lost 0 bases, the J end lost 6 bases, and 14 bases lay between the germline ends. The CDR3 extends over 15 amino acids. The germline V gene encodes CDR1 LGHNA and CDR2 YSLEER. The CDR3, as DNA: TGCGCCAGCAGCCAAGATGGGAGGGGGAGTGATGGCTACACCTTC. This gives the protein CASSQDGRGSDGYTF.

The chain is built from TRBV28 and TRBJ1-1; tentatively, D is TRBD1 (5 bases). The V end was cut by 2 bases, the J end by 6 bases, with 13 bases between. CDR3 size: 14 residues. The V gene's germline CDR1 is MDHEN and CDR2 SYDVKM. CDR3 loop: CASSLGGGRAEAFF. CDR3 DNA sequence: TGTGCCAGCAGTTTAGGCGGGGGTCGGGCTGAAGCTTTCTTT.

The chain uses TRBV5-1 and TRBJ2-2; D might be TRBD2 (6 bases). V lost 0 bases and J lost 0, with 12 bases in between. From germline, CDR1 is SGHRS and CDR2 YFSETQ. The CDR3 runs to 17 residues. CDR3 sequence reads: CASSLGATSPNTGELFF. CDR3 sequence (DNA): TGCGCCAGCAGCTTGGGAGCGACTAGTCCGAACACCGGGGAGCTGTTTTTT.

V gene TRBV18 combines with J gene TRBJ1-2; TRBD1 aligns across 9 bases. The junction had 4 bases not matched to a gene; V was cut back by 3 bases and J by 8 bases. Looked up from germline, CDR1 is KGHSH and CDR2 is LQKENI. This CDR3 spans 13 amino acids. The CDR3 DNA follows: TGTGCCAGCTCACCCCGGACAGGGGCCGGCTACACCTTC. Translation: CASSPRTGAGYTF.

For this clone: The sample has other DNA sequences that encode this CDR3 too. The chain employs TRBV11-2 and TRBJ2-1; TRBD2 matches 10 bases. This CDR3 is built from 15 residues. V lost 4 bases to trimming and J lost 6 bases; unmatched junction nucleotides: 6. CDR1 is SGHAT, CDR2 FQNNGV, per germline. Here the CDR3 DNA reads TGTGCCAGCAGCTCCGGGGCTAGCGGGGGCAATGAGCAGTTCTTC. Encoded protein: CASSSGASGGNEQFF.

The CDR3 is CASSLGTGLNQPQHF. Here the CDR3 DNA reads TGTGCCAGCAGCTTGGGGACAGGCCTTAATCAGCCCCAGCATTTT. J is TRBJ1-5 and V is TRBV5-8; 7 nucleotides align to TRBD1. J gave up 4 bases and V 0 bases, and 4 bases lay outside the gene matches. CDR1 SGHTS and CDR2 YDEGEE come from the germline V gene. The CDR3 sequence is 15 residues long.